The sequence of this T cell receptor beta chain was determined in a study of low-dose radiotherapy and immunotherapy resistance in tumors. About the research overall: Both drugs were delivered intravenously to patients (nivolumab 240 mg every two weeks and ipilimumab 1 mg/kg every six weeks).

Primers targeting TRAV and TRBV primed first-strand cDNA, covering alpha and beta chains. The authors amplified TCRs for about 20 PCR cycles with a constant-region primer and a V-primer adapter. A single record per CDR3 protein comes from TCRdb applying MiXCR to the reads. The sample shows about 6,600 distinct CDR3 sequences, around 53% of them seen only once. In its sample, this clonotype was seen a few times. Germline V gene lookup returns CDR1 MNHNY and CDR2 SVGAGI (reference sequence). J gave up 7 bases and V 7 bases, and 7 bases lay outside the gene matches. The CDR3 spans 12 residues. The chain carries TRBV6-6 and TRBJ2-7; 7 bases line up with TRBD1. This clonotype was obtained from a human donor with advanced metastatic prostate, ovarian, gallbladder or colorectal cancer (not recorded which). This table probably holds off-target reads from a library built for another chain. The CDR3 is CASTRQGLEQYF. DNA of the CDR3: TGTGCCAGCACCCGACAGGGATTGGAGCAGTACTTC.